Below are 16 T cell receptor beta chains sequenced from a single sample in a study of T cell clonality in common variable immunodeficiency. Generated by immunoSEQ multiplex PCR, the TCRdb table keeps only in-frame clones and is missing some. The sample yields fewer than 75,000 clones, without any singletons. The sequencing input was peripheral blood mononuclear cells. All receptors come from a person aged 18 to 69 in good health.

The sample holds many counts of this clone. Read coverage stops 3 residues before the CDR3 terminus; the germline J gene supplies the remainder. The V call is TRBV7-3, the J call TRBJ2-7, with 7 bases aligning to TRBD1. This CDR3 contains 12 residues. Germline values: CDR1 SGHTA, CDR2 FQGTGA. Trimming took 4 bases from V and 6 from J; bases not matched to a gene: 3. CDR3 bases read: TGTGCCAGCAGCTCGACAGGGCCCGAG. It encodes CASSSTGPE. Given in full, the CDR3 is CASSSTGPEQYF.

This clone occurred many times. Read data end 3 residues before the CDR3 end; the end is taken from the germline J gene. The chain uses TRBV7-6 and TRBJ2-7; TRBD1 is a possible D gene (7 bases). V was shortened by 1 base and J by 6 bases, with 16 bases between the two germline ends. The CDR3 has 15 amino acids. Looked up from germline, CDR1 is SGHVS and CDR2 is FNYEAQ. The CDR3 sequence is CASSLVGGGLLEQYF. Incomplete CDR3 DNA: TGTGCCAGCAGCTTAGTCGGAGGGGGCCTACTCGAG.

This clone was counted ten times or more. The read ends 3 residues early relative to the CDR3; the germline J gene fills the gap. The chain joins TRBV7-6 to TRBJ2-3; the D gene is possibly TRBD2 (5 bases). CDR1 and CDR2 (germline): SGHVS, FNYEAQ. The ends were cut back, 5 bases at V and 0 bases at J, with 18 bases in the middle. This CDR3 is built from 17 residues. CDR3 bases read: TGTGCCAGCAGCCGAGATCCTCAGCGGAGTAGCACAGATACG. As protein: CASSRDPQRSSTDT. The full CDR3 protein reads CASSRDPQRSSTDTQYF.

This clone was counted at least ten times. The read terminates 3 residues before the CDR3 end, so the remaining end is supplied by the germline J gene. The chain recombines TRBV7-3 with TRBJ2-6; the match to TRBD1 covers 7 bases. The junction had 3 bases not matched to a gene; V was cut back by 4 bases and J by 0 bases. This CDR3 has 16 residues. Per the germline V gene, CDR1 is SGHTA and CDR2 is FQGTGA. CDR3 DNA, as far as it was read: TGTGCCAGCAGCTCGGGACAGCCCTCTGGGGCCAACGTC. This encodes CASSSGQPSGANV. The full CDR3 sequence reads CASSSGQPSGANVLTF.

The sample holds many counts of this clone. Within the sample, other DNA sequences also encode this same CDR3. The DNA read from the CDR3 is TGCAGTGCTAGATATCCGGGACTTGCTCCCTACGAG. This encodes CSARYPGLAPYE. The whole CDR3 is CSARYPGLAPYEQYF. The chain is built from TRBV20-1 and TRBJ2-7, with a weak D call TRBD2 (6 bases). The read stops 3 residues short of the end of the CDR3; the missing end is completed from the germline J gene. Per germline, CDR1 DFQATT and CDR2 SNEGSKA (reference sequence). This CDR3 spans 15 amino acids. The V and J ends lost 2 bases and 2 bases respectively, with 16 bases between them.

The sample holds many counts of this clone. The CDR3 is cut off 3 residues early in the read; its end comes from the germline J gene. J is TRBJ1-4 and V is TRBV9, with 8 bases fitting TRBD1. Unmatched junction bases numbered 5, after V lost 0 bases and J lost 7 bases. The length of the CDR3 is 15 residues. Germline CDR1 SGDLS, CDR2 YYNGEE. This CDR3 is CASSVGGTGSEKLFF. The CDR3 bases that were read are TGTGCCAGCAGCGTAGGTGGGACAGGTTCTGAAAAA.

The table lists this clone with many counts. The CDR3 end lies 3 residues beyond the end of the read and is filled in from the germline J gene. J is TRBJ2-7 and V is TRBV6-1; D uncertain. CDR1 is MNHNS, CDR2 SASEGT, per germline. Trimming took 4 bases from V and 3 from J, leaving 13 bases between them. The CDR3 runs 14 residues. The covered CDR3 bases are TGTGCCAGCAGTGGTCGGCGGCCCCTCTACGAG. Translated: CASSGRRPLYE. The entire CDR3 is CASSGRRPLYEQYF.

This clone was seen many times. The read stops 3 residues short of the end of the CDR3; the missing end is completed from the germline J gene. The J gene is TRBJ1-1, the V gene TRBV5-1, with 7 bases aligning to TRBD1. J was trimmed by 0 bases and V by 4 bases; bases with no gene match: 6. The germline CDR1 and CDR2 sequences are SGHRS and YFSETQ. The CDR3 totals 15 residues. The part of the CDR3 DNA that was read is TGCGCCAGCAGCCGGGACAGTGGCCTGAACACTGAA. Protein product: CASSRDSGLNTE. The complete CDR3 protein is CASSRDSGLNTEAFF.

Many counts were recorded for this clone. The read terminates 3 residues ahead of where the CDR3 ends, so the germline J gene completes it. The chain has TRBV5-4 and TRBJ2-7; 9 nucleotides match TRBD1. The CDR3 is 14 amino acids. The V segment lost 3 bases and the J segment 3 bases; nucleotides outside the gene matches: 4. Germline-derived CDR1 and CDR2 are SGHNT and YYREEE (reference sequence). The CDR3: CASSSGTGHYEQYF. The sequenced CDR3 bases are TGTGCCAGCAGCTCGGGGACAGGGCACTACGAG.

The sample holds many counts of this clone. The CDR3 is cut off 3 residues early in the read; its end comes from the germline J gene. This sequence joins TRBV12-3 or TRBV12-4 and TRBJ1-2; TRBD1 aligns across 7 bases. J gave up 0 bases and V 8 bases, and 12 bases lay outside the gene matches. This CDR3 contains 16 residues. The CDR3 region is CASAYGSGTANYGYTF. The sequenced part of the CDR3 DNA is TGTGCCAGCGCTTACGGTTCCGGGACAGCTAACTATGGC.

The sample holds many counts of this clone. Read data end 3 residues before the CDR3 end; the end is taken from the germline J gene. The rearrangement uses TRBV14 and TRBJ2-1, with D unresolved. CDR3 length equals 15 residues. V shed 4 bases and J shed 8 bases, with 18 bases lying between them. The germline V gene encodes CDR1 SGHDN and CDR2 FVKESK. Incomplete CDR3 DNA: TGTGCCAGCAGCCCCCTCGACTCCCCTCGAGATGAG. Its protein product is CASSPLDSPRDE. In full, the CDR3 is CASSPLDSPRDEQFF.

This clone was recorded many times. The read ends 3 residues shy of where the CDR3 ends; the end is completed using the germline J gene. The chain is built from TRBV24-1 and TRBJ2-7; the D is unclear. Between the trimmed V and J ends, which lost 1 base and 1 base, there was a span of 19 bases. The germline gives CDR1 KGHDR, CDR2 SFDVKD. The CDR3 runs to 18 residues. The sequenced part of the CDR3 DNA is TGTGCCACCAGTGATTTTTCACCACCAACTCGCGCATCCTACGAG. This sequence encodes CATSDFSPPTRASYE. The CDR3 as a whole reads CATSDFSPPTRASYEQYF.

This clone has a count of ten or more. From the germline J gene comes the end of the CDR3, since the read stops 3 residues before it. The V call is TRBV18, the J call TRBJ2-1, with 8 positions matching TRBD1. The length of the CDR3 is 16 residues. J was trimmed by 3 bases and V by 2 bases; bases with no gene match: 6. The germline CDR1 and CDR2 sequences are KGHSH and LQKENI. The DNA read from the CDR3 is TGTGCCAGCTCACCATATGGAGGACAGGGCTACAATGAG. This sequence encodes CASSPYGGQGYNE. The full CDR3 sequence reads CASSPYGGQGYNEQFF.

This clone was picked up many times. The sequenced fragment ends 3 residues before the CDR3 boundary, so the rest is inferred from the germline J gene. The chain uses TRBV20-1 and TRBJ2-3, with a tentative D call TRBD1 (7 bases). CDR1 DFQATT and CDR2 SNEGSKA come from the germline V gene (reference sequence). The CDR3 extends over 16 amino acids. V gave up 3 bases and J gave up 0 bases, with 16 bases separating them. The DNA read from the CDR3 is TGCAGTGCTAGGGACACGACAGGGACTAGCACAGATACG. It codes for CSARDTTGTSTDT. The entire CDR3 is CSARDTTGTSTDTQYF.

There are many counts of this clone. Read data end 3 residues before the CDR3 end; the end is taken from the germline J gene. The chain couples TRBV6-1 to TRBJ1-3; TRBD1 aligns across 8 bases. V shed 2 bases, J shed 2 bases, and the junction held 8 bases outside the gene matches. From germline, CDR1 is MNHNS and CDR2 SASEGT. This CDR3 comprises 17 residues. This CDR3 is CASSEISHRGTGNTIYF. Incomplete CDR3 DNA: TGTGCCAGCAGTGAAATTTCGCACAGGGGGACTGGAAACACC.

There are many counts of this clone. Read coverage stops 3 residues before the CDR3 terminus; the germline J gene supplies the remainder. This sequence joins TRBV7-6 and TRBJ2-1; 12 positions agree with TRBD2. Per germline, CDR1 SGHVS and CDR2 FNYEAQ. The CDR3 spans 15 residues. V lost 6 bases and J lost 8; bases outside the gene matches: 8. CDR3 DNA, as far as it was read: TGTGCCAGCAGACGACTAGCGGGAGTCAGCGATGAG. It yields the protein CASRRLAGVSDE. The full-length CDR3 reads as CASRRLAGVSDEQFF.